Below, 15 T cell receptor beta chains from the same sample are listed, as sequenced in a study of cytomegalovirus exposure and HLA in healthy donors. PCR primers comprised 60 Vbeta and 13 Jbeta primers. Profiling relied on immunoSEQ multiplex PCR, and the TCRdb table lists in-frame clones only, not all of them. The top ten hold around 4% of the sample, which has roughly 100,000 clones, 60% to 70% seen once. The material sequenced was PBMCs. These receptors were collected from a man aged 30-40 years in good health and CMV-seropositive.

CDR3 nucleotides: TGCGCCAGCAGCTTCGGGGGAGGAAATGAGCAGTTCTTC. It specifies CASSFGGGNEQFF. V is TRBV5-1 and J is TRBJ2-1; possible D gene TRBD2, 6 bases. The CDR3 consists of 13 residues. The germline gives CDR1 SGHRS, CDR2 YFSETQ. V was trimmed by 2 bases and J by 7 bases, leaving 10 bases between them.

V gene TRBV5-4 combines with J gene TRBJ1-2; D gene ambiguous. CDR3 size: 13 residues. V shed 4 bases and J shed 4 bases, with 11 bases lying between them. The germline gives CDR1 SGHNT, CDR2 YYREEE (reference sequence). The CDR3 is CASSANRGYGYTF. CDR3 nucleotide sequence: TGTGCCAGCAGCGCCAATCGGGGCTATGGCTACACCTTC.

This chain joins TRBV19 and TRBJ1-3, with D maybe TRBD1 (5 bases). This CDR3 comprises 15 residues. Germline V gene data show CDR1 as LNHDA and CDR2 as SQIVND (reference sequence). V was pared by 0 bases and J by 4 bases, with 10 bases between. The CDR3 DNA is TGTGCCAGTAGTATAGATGGAGGGGTCGGAAACACCATATATTTT. It encodes CASSIDGGVGNTIYF.

V and J are TRBV7-2 and TRBJ1-5; D possibly corresponds to TRBD1 (6 bases). The V and J ends lost 0 bases and 5 bases respectively, with 11 bases between them. Germline lookup yields CDR1 SGHTA and CDR2 FQGNSA. This CDR3 region has 15 residues. The CDR3 protein is CASSLALQGDQPQHF. In nucleotides, the CDR3 is TGTGCCAGCAGCTTAGCGTTACAGGGAGATCAGCCCCAGCATTTT.

The V gene is TRBV5-1, the J gene TRBJ2-2; 9 bases line up with TRBD2. The CDR3 contains 17 residues. Germline V gene sequence: CDR1 SGHRS, CDR2 YFSETQ. Trimming took 3 bases from V and 7 from J; bases not matched to a gene: 13. The CDR3 here is CASSSRPSGGLGGELFF. In nucleotides, the CDR3 is TGCGCCAGCAGCTCACGGCCCAGCGGGGGGCTTGGCGGGGAGCTGTTTTTT.

The sample holds one count of this clone. The genes are TRBV10-3 and TRBJ2-7, with 10 nucleotides matching TRBD2. The trim removed 5 bases at V and 4 bases at J, leaving 8 bases unmatched. The CDR3 totals 15 residues. In germline, CDR1 is ENHRY, CDR2 SYGVKD. The CDR3 DNA follows: TGTGCCATCAGTCTACTAGCGGGGACCCTATACGAGCAGTACTTC. This translates into CAISLLAGTLYEQYF.

The rearrangement uses TRBV5-4 and TRBJ1-1; no definite D call. The CDR3 is 15 amino acids. V lost 0 bases to trimming and J lost 0 bases, with 9 bases between them. Per the germline V gene, CDR1 is SGHNT and CDR2 is YYREEE (reference sequence). This chain's CDR3 is CASSLASTMNTEAFF. As DNA, the CDR3 is TGTGCCAGCAGCTTGGCAAGTACTATGAACACTGAAGCTTTCTTT.

The count of this clone is one. The chain is built from TRBV5-1 and TRBJ1-1, with D possibly TRBD1 on 5 matching bases. The length of the CDR3 is 15 residues. From germline, CDR1 is SGHRS and CDR2 YFSETQ. V was cut by 0 bases and J by 4 bases, with 13 bases left in between. The CDR3 loop reads CASSLALDGGTEAFF. As DNA, the CDR3 is TGCGCCAGCAGCTTGGCCTTAGACGGGGGCACTGAAGCTTTCTTT.

The rearrangement links TRBV5-1 to TRBJ2-2; D is undetermined. The V gene's germline CDR1 is SGHRS and CDR2 YFSETQ. This CDR3 has 13 amino acids. Trimming took 3 bases from V and 4 from J, leaving 7 bases between them. CDR3 sequence (DNA): TGCGCCAGCAGCTCCCTTAGCACCGGGGAGCTGTTTTTT. It encodes CASSSLSTGELFF. The full variable domain, with the rest looked up from reference TRBV5-1 and TRBJ2-2, is KAGVTQTPRYLIKTRGQQVTLSCSPISGHRSVSWYQQTPGQGLQFLFEYFSETQRNKGNFPGRFSGRQFSNSRSEMNVSTLELGDSALYLCASSSLSTGELFFGEGSRLTVL.

The CDR3 coding sequence is TGTGCCAGCAGCGTAGGGTGGACAGGGATATGGGAGCAGTTCTTC. It codes for CASSVGWTGIWEQFF. V is TRBV9 and J is TRBJ2-1; 8 bases align to TRBD1. The CDR3 is 15 amino acids. Germline V CDR1 and CDR2: SGDLS, YYNGEE. V dropped 0 bases and J dropped 10; count of bases not matched to a gene: 9.

The chain combines TRBV27 with TRBJ1-5, with no clear D. CDR1 and CDR2 (germline): MNHEY, SMNVEV (reference sequence). This CDR3 is 15 amino acids long. V was clipped by 4 bases and J by 0 bases, with 10 bases between them. The CDR3 region is CASSSGIYSNQPQHF. Written as DNA, the CDR3 is TGTGCCAGCAGTTCGGGGATCTATAGCAATCAGCCCCAGCATTTT.

J is TRBJ2-5 and V is TRBV6-1; TRBD1 matches 10 bases. The DNA matches TRBJ2-7 better at its end, which makes the J call doubtful. CDR3 length: 15 residues. Germline V gene lookup returns CDR1 MNHNS and CDR2 SASEGT. DNA of the CDR3: TGTGCCAGCAGGGATCCCGGGACAGGGGATTACGAGCAGTACTTC. Translation: CASRDPGTGDYEQYF.

The V gene is TRBV2, the J gene TRBJ1-5; D perhaps matches TRBD1 (5 bases). This CDR3 spans 14 amino acids. Germline V gene sequence: CDR1 SNHLY, CDR2 FYNNEI. V lost 3 bases, J lost 5 bases, and 11 bases lay in between. The CDR3 DNA follows: TGTGCCAGCAGTGACGGTGACAGCCATCAGCCCCAGCATTTT. Residues: CASSDGDSHQPQHF.

The V gene is TRBV5-1, the J gene TRBJ1-6, with a possible D match to TRBD1 (6 bases). Per germline, CDR1 SGHRS and CDR2 YFSETQ. This CDR3 spans 14 amino acids. V was cut by 0 bases and J by 7 bases, with 8 bases left in between. The CDR3 is CASSLAGANSPLHF. The CDR3 nucleotides read TGCGCCAGCAGCTTGGCAGGGGCAAATTCACCCCTCCACTTT. The full variable domain, rest sourced from reference TRBV5-1 and TRBJ1-6, is KAGVTQTPRYLIKTRGQQVTLSCSPISGHRSVSWYQQTPGQGLQFLFEYFSETQRNKGNFPGRFSGRQFSNSRSEMNVSTLELGDSALYLCASSLAGANSPLHFGNGTRLTVT.

The V call is TRBV28, the J call TRBJ1-5; the D is unclear. V lost 3 bases and J 3 bases, leaving 15 bases between the germline ends. The CDR3 covers 16 residues. Germline V gene lookup returns CDR1 MDHEN and CDR2 SYDVKM. CDR3 nucleotide sequence: TGTGCCAGCAGTTTTGCGGGCTTTACCACCAATCAGCCCCAGCATTTT. This gives the protein CASSFAGFTTNQPQHF.